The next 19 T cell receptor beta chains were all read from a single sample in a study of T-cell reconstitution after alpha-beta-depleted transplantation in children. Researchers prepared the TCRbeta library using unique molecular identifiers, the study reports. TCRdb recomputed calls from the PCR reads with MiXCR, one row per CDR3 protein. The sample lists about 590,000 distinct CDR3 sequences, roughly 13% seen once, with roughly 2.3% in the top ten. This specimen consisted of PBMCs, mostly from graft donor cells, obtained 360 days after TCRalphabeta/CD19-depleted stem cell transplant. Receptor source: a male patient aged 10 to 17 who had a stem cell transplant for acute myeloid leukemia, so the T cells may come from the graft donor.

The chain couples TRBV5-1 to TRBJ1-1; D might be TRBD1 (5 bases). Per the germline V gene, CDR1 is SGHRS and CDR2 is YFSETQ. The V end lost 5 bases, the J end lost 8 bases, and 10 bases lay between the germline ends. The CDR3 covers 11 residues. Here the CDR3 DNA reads TGCGCCAGCAGTGAGAAGGGGGAAGCTTTCTTT. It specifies CASSEKGEAFF.

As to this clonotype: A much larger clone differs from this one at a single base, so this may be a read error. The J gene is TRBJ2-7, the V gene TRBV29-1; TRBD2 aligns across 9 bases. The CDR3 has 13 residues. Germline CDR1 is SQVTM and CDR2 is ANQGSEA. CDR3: CSVQTSGAYKQYF. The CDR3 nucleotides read TGCAGCGTCCAGACTAGCGGAGCCTACAAGCAGTACTTC.

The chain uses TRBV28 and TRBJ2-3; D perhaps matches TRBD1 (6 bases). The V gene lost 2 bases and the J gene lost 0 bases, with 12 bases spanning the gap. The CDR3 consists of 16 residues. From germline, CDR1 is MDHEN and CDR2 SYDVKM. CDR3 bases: TGTGCCAGCAGTTTAGTGGGGGCATCTAGCACAGATACGCAGTATTTT. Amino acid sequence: CASSLVGASSTDTQYF.

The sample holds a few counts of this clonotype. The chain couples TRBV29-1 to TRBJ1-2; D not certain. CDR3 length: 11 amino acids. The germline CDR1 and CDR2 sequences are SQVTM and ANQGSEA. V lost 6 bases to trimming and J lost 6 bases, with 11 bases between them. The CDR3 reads CSVTASDGYTF. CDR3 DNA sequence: TGCAGCGTAACGGCTTCCGATGGCTACACCTTC.

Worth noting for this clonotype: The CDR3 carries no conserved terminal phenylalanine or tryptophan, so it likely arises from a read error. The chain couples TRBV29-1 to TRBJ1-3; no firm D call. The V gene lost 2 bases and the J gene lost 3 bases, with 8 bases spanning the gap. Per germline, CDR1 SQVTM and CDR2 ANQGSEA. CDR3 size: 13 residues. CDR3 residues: CSVETRGGNTIYC. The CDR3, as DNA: TGCAGCGTTGAAACCCGCGGTGGAAACACCATATATTGT.

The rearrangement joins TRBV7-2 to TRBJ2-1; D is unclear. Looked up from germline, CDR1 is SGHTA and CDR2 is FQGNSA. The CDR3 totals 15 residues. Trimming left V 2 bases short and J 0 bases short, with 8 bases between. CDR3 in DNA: TGTGCCAGCAGCTTATATACCTACTCCTACAATGAGCAGTTCTTC. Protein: CASSLYTYSYNEQFF.

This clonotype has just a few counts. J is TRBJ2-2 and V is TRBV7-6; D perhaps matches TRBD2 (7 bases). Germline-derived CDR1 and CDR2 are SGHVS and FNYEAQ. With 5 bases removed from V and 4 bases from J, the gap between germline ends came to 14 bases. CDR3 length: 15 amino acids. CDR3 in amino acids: CASSPRGLSTGELFF. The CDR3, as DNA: TGTGCCAGCAGCCCCAGGGGACTAAGCACCGGGGAGCTGTTTTTT.

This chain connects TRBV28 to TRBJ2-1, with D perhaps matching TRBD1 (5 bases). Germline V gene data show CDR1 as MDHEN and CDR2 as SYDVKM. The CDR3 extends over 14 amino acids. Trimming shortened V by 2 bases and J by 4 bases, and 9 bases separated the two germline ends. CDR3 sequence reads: CASSLRTLYNEQFF. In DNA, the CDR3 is TGTGCCAGCAGTTTACGGACACTTTACAATGAGCAGTTCTTC.

In DNA form, the CDR3 reads TGTGCCAGCAGCTTAGGGAAGTTCAGGGTGGAGGAGACCCAGTACTTC. It yields the protein CASSLGKFRVEETQYF. The genes are TRBV7-2 and TRBJ2-5; TRBD1 might be the D (5 bases). Germline V lookup: CDR1 SGHTA, CDR2 FQGNSA. Trimming shortened V by 1 base and J by 5 bases, and 17 bases separated the two germline ends. This CDR3 is built from 16 residues.

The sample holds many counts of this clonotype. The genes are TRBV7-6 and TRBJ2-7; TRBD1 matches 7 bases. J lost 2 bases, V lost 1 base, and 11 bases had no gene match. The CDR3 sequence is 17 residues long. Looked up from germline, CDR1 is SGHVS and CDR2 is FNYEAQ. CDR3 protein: CASSLDRGQILTYEQYF. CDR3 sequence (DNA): TGTGCCAGCAGCTTAGACAGGGGACAGATCCTAACCTACGAGCAGTACTTC.

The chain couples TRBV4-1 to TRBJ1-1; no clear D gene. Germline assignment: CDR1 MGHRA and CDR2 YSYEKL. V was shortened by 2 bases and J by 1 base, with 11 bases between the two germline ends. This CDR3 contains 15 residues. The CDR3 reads CASSQLQLRNTEAFF. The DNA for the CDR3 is TGCGCCAGCAGCCAATTACAGTTAAGGAACACTGAAGCTTTCTTT.

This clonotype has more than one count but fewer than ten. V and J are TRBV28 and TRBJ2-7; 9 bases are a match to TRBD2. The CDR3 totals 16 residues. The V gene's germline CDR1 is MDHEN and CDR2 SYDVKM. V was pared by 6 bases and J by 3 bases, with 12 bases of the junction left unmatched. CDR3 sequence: CASSYAGSGRLYEQYF. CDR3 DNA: TGTGCCAGCAGCTACGCGGGGAGCGGGAGGCTCTACGAGCAGTACTTC.

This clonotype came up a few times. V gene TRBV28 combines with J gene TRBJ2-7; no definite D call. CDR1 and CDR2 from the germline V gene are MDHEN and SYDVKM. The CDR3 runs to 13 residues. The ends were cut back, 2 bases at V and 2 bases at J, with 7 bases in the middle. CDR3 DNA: TGTGCCAGCAGTTTAATATCCCCCTACGAGCAGTACTTC. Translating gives CASSLISPYEQYF.

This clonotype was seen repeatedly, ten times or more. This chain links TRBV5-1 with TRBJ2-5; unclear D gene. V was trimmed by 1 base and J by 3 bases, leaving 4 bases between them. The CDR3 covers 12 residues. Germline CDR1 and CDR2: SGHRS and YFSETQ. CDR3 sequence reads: CASSLFEETQYF. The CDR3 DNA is TGCGCCAGCAGCTTGTTTGAAGAGACCCAGTACTTC.

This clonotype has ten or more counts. The CDR3 nucleotides read TGCGCCAGCAGCCAAGATCGCGGTCCCTACGAGCAGTACTTC. It translates to CASSQDRGPYEQYF. This sequence joins TRBV4-3 and TRBJ2-7; D ambiguous. CDR1 is LGHNA and CDR2 is YSLEER in the germline V gene. V lost 0 bases and J 2 bases, leaving 8 bases between the germline ends. There are 14 residues in the CDR3.

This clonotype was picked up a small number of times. In DNA form, the CDR3 reads TGTGCCAGCAGCTTAGACGTCCACTCCTACGAGCAGTACTTC. Translated, it gives CASSLDVHSYEQYF. This rearrangement joins TRBV7-8 to TRBJ2-7; D not certain. Trimming cost V 1 base and J 0 bases, with 7 bases left between them. CDR1 and CDR2 from the germline V gene are SGHVS and FQNEAQ. The CDR3 contains 14 residues.

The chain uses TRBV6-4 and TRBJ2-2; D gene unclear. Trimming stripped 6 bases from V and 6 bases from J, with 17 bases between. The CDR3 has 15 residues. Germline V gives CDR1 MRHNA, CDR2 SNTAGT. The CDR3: CASSLTVAGPGELFF. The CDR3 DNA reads TGTGCCAGCAGCCTGACCGTAGCTGGACCCGGGGAGCTGTTTTTT.

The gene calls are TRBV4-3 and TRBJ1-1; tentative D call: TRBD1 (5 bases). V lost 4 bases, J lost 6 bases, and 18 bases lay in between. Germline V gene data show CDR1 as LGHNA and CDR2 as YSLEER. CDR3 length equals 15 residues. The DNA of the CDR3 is TGCGCCAGCAGCCGGGACCGGGAGATCATACCTGAAGCTTTCTTT. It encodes CASSRDREIIPEAFF.

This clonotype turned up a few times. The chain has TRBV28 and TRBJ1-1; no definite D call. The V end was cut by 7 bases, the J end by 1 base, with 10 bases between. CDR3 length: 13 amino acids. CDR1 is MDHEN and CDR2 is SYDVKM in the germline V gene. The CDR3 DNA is TGTGCCAGCACCCTCGTGGGGAACACTGAAGCTTTCTTT. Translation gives CASTLVGNTEAFF.